This TCR beta chain derives from a study of human T cells and chemical hapten exposure. Study-level background: An area of 2 cm by 2 cm on upper inner arm skin received 2% DPC for sensitization. Affected patients, primarily female, had alopecia areata, totalis or universalis. TCR yields per sample varied, mainly owing to small pooled library volume differences.

There are a few counts of this clonotype. Unique molecular identifiers were linked by the library to individual cDNA molecules. A single record per CDR3 protein comes from TCRdb applying MiXCR to the RACE reads. The sample yields about 81,000 distinct CDR3 sequences, about 8% seen once. The sample's time point: patch test 1, 2 weeks after DPC sensitization. Treatment specified: therapeutic diphenylcyclopropenone sensitization with weekly scalp DPC. Trimming removed 0 bases from V and 2 bases from J; junction bases left unmatched: 10. Germline V gives CDR1 DFQATT, CDR2 SNEGSKA (reference sequence). CDR3 length: 18 amino acids.

The material was whole blood, obtained in connection with sensitization to the hapten diphenylcyclopropenone (DPC). The receptor was isolated from a woman in her twenties or thirties with alopecia areata. Some clones in this sample may be carry-over from other donors' samples. The V and J genes are TRBV20-1 and TRBJ1-5; TRBD1 agrees at 10 bases. CDR3 region: CSAREFRTGGIGNQPQHF. The CDR3 DNA reads as TGCAGTGCTAGAGAATTCCGGACAGGGGGGATCGGCAATCAGCCCCAGCATTTT.